These 14 T cell receptor beta chains originate from one sample sequenced in a study of neurological immune-mediated disorders. TCRdb re-called the 5' RACE reads through MiXCR, storing one row per CDR3 protein. Seen here are 40,000 to 45,000 distinct CDR3 sequences, about 6.3% observed once, and the top ten hold about 0.5%. The sequencing input was CD4+ T cells from blood. These receptors all come from a woman aged 40 to 50 in good health.

This clonotype was detected ten times or more. The chain has TRBV12-3 or TRBV12-4 and TRBJ2-1; 8 positions match TRBD1. J lost 8 bases, V lost 7 bases, and 7 bases had no gene match. CDR3 size: 13 residues. CDR3 DNA: TGTGCCAGCACCCGGACAGGGTTCGATGAGCAGTTCTTC. Amino acids: CASTRTGFDEQFF.

This clonotype has ten or more counts. This chain uses TRBV7-2 with TRBJ2-7; 8 bases line up with TRBD1. CDR1 SGHTA and CDR2 FQGNSA come from the germline V gene. The V segment lost 4 bases and the J segment 5 bases; nucleotides outside the gene matches: 16. The CDR3 is 17 residues long. DNA for the CDR3: TGTGCCAGCAGCTCTCAGATGGGGGACAGGTCCTTCCACGAGCAGTACTTC. Translated, it gives CASSSQMGDRSFHEQYF.

This clonotype was detected many times. The chain joins TRBV11-2 to TRBJ1-3; D uncertain. From germline, CDR1 is SGHAT and CDR2 FQNNGV. V was clipped by 5 bases and J by 0 bases, with 8 bases between them. The CDR3 extends over 14 amino acids. The CDR3 sequence: CASSTAYSGNTIYF. CDR3 nucleotides: TGTGCCAGCAGCACAGCCTACTCTGGAAACACCATATATTTT.

This clonotype was counted at least ten times. The chain is built from TRBV3-1 and TRBJ2-5; D is perhaps TRBD2 (6 bases). This CDR3 has 13 residues. V was clipped by 4 bases and J by 1 base, with 7 bases between them. Germline CDR1 and CDR2: LGHDT and YNNKEL (reference sequence). CDR3 in amino acids: CASSPGLQETQYF. CDR3 nucleotides: TGTGCCAGCAGCCCGGGACTCCAAGAGACCCAGTACTTC.

The gene calls are TRBV5-4 and TRBJ2-3; D remains unclear. The CDR3 is 15 amino acids. The germline gives CDR1 SGHNT, CDR2 YYREEE (reference sequence). The V and J ends lost 4 bases and 6 bases respectively, with 18 bases between them. CDR3 sequence: CASSTHRPAGDTQYF. CDR3 DNA sequence: TGTGCCAGCAGCACCCACCGACCCGCCGGTGATACGCAGTATTTT.

There are many counts of this clonotype. The gene calls are TRBV5-1 and TRBJ2-1, with D possibly being TRBD1 (6 bases). CDR1 and CDR2 (germline): SGHRS, YFSETQ. Trimming took off 0 bases at V and 7 bases at J, with 8 bases between the two ends. The CDR3 covers 13 residues. The CDR3 DNA follows: TGCGCCAGCAGCTTGGGGGACAAGAATGAGCAGTTCTTC. Translating it yields CASSLGDKNEQFF.

This clonotype qualifies as medium-sized. This chain joins TRBV20-1 and TRBJ2-2; TRBD1 matches 7 bases. Trimming at V came to 6 bases and at J to 0 bases, leaving 4 bases not matched to a gene. This CDR3 contains 14 residues. Germline lookup yields CDR1 DFQATT and CDR2 SNEGSKA (reference sequence). The DNA of the CDR3 is TGCAGTGCCCAGGGGGTCTCGAACACCGGGGAGCTGTTTTTT. Translation: CSAQGVSNTGELFF.

There are many counts of this clonotype. The V gene is TRBV18, the J gene TRBJ2-6; possibly TRBD1 or TRBD2 for D (5 bases each). Trimming pared 3 bases from V and 4 bases from J, leaving 16 bases between. This CDR3 has 17 residues. Germline-derived CDR1 and CDR2 are KGHSH and LQKENI. The CDR3 loop is CASSPVGTTLGANVLTF. As DNA, the CDR3 is TGTGCCAGCTCACCCGTGGGGACGACCCTCGGGGCCAACGTCCTGACTTTC.

Ten or more counts support this clonotype. The rearrangement links TRBV7-2 to TRBJ2-7, with D uncertain. This CDR3 spans 14 amino acids. Trimming left V 4 bases short and J 2 bases short, with 12 bases between. Germline lookup yields CDR1 SGHTA and CDR2 FQGNSA. The DNA of the CDR3 is TGTGCCAGCAGCTCCCTAACCGGACCCTACGAGCAGTACTTC. This sequence encodes CASSSLTGPYEQYF.

The gene calls are TRBV5-1 and TRBJ2-7, with TRBD1 matching over 9 bases. Germline V gene data show CDR1 as SGHRS and CDR2 as YFSETQ. The junction had 2 bases not matched to a gene; V was cut back by 4 bases and J by 6 bases. CDR3 size: 12 residues. CDR3 residues: CASSETGGEQYF. CDR3 sequence (DNA): TGCGCCAGCAGCGAGACAGGGGGCGAGCAGTACTTC.

This clonotype has a count of ten or more. The chain uses TRBV7-2 and TRBJ2-1, with D hard to call. V was pared by 1 base and J by 10 bases, with 11 bases between. The CDR3 runs to 13 residues. Germline V gene sequence: CDR1 SGHTA, CDR2 FQGNSA. The CDR3 region has the DNA TGTGCCAGCAGCTTAGGACGGCCGAACGAGCAGTTCTTC. It codes for CASSLGRPNEQFF.

This clonotype was recorded at least ten times. The chain links TRBV7-6 to TRBJ2-2, with TRBD2 identical over 8 bases. V lost 5 bases and J lost 4; bases outside the gene matches: 12. In germline, CDR1 is SGHVS, CDR2 FNYEAQ. The CDR3 is made up of 17 amino acids. DNA for the CDR3: TGTGCCAGCAGCCTCAAAGTCAGCGGGAGTCCCACCGGGGAGCTGTTTTTT. Its translation is CASSLKVSGSPTGELFF.

This clonotype has at least ten counts. The rearrangement joins TRBV3-1 to TRBJ2-7; 11 bases align to TRBD2. The germline CDR1 and CDR2 sequences are LGHDT and YNNKEL (reference sequence). The CDR3 loop spans 18 amino acids. The junction had 9 bases not matched to a gene; V was cut back by 0 bases and J by 2 bases. In DNA, the CDR3 is TGTGCCAGCAGCCAAGAAGGGACCCGACTAGCGGGAACCTACGAGCAGTACTTC. Translated: CASSQEGTRLAGTYEQYF.

This clonotype appeared many times. The chain recombines TRBV5-1 with TRBJ1-5; 7 bases align to TRBD1. The CDR3 covers 15 residues. The junction had 7 bases not matched to a gene; V was cut back by 7 bases and J by 0 bases. The germline V gene encodes CDR1 SGHRS and CDR2 YFSETQ. Here the CDR3 reads CASAITGDSNQPQHF. In nucleotides, the CDR3 is TGCGCCAGCGCAATAACAGGGGATAGCAATCAGCCCCAGCATTTT.